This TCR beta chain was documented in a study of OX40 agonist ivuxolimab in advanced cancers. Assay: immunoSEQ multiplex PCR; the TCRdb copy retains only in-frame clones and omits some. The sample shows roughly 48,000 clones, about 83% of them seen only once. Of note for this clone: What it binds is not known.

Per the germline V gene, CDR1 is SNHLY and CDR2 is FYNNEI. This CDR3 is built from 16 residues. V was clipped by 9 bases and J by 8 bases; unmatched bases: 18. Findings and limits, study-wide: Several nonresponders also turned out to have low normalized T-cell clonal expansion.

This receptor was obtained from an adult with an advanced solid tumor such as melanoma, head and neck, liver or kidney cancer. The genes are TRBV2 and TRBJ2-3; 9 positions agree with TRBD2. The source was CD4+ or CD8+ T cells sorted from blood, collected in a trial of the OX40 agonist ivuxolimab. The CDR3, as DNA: TGTGCCAGTTCTCTCCAGCGGGGGGCACGAGGAGGTACGCAGTATTTT. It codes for CASSLQRGARGGTQYF.